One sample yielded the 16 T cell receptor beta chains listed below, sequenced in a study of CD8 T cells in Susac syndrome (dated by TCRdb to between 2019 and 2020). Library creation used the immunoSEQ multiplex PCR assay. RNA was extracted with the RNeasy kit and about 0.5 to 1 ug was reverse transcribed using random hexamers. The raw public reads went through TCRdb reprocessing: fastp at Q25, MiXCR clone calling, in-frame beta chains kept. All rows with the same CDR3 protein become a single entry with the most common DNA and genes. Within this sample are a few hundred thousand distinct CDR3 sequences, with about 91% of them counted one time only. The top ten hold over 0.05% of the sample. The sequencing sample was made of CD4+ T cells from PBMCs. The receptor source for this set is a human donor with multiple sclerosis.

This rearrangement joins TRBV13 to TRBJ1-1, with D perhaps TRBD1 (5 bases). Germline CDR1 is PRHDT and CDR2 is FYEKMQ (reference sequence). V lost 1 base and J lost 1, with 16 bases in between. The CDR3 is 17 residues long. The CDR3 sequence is CASSLDRRGTWNTEAFF. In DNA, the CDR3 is TGTGCCAGCAGCTTAGACCGGCGCGGGACTTGGAACACTGAAGCTTTCTTT.

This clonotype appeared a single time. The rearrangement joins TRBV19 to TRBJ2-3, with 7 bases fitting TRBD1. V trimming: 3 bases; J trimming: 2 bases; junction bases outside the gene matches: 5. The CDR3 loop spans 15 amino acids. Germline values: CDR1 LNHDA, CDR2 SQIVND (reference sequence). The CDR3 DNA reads TGTGCCAGTAGTATCCCGGGACAGATCACAGATACGCAGTATTTT. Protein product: CASSIPGQITDTQYF.

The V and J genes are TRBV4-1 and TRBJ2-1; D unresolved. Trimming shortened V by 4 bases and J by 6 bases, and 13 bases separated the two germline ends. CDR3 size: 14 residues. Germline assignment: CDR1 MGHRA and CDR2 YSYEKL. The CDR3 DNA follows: TGCGCCAGCAGCCGCCTCGTTCTCCTCAATGAGCAGTTCTTC. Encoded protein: CASSRLVLLNEQFF.

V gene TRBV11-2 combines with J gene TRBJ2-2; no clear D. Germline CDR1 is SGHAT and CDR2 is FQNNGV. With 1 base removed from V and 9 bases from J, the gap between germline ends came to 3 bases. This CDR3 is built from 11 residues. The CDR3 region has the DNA TGTGCCAGCAGCTTAGGCTGGGAGCTGTTTTTT. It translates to CASSLGWELFF.

The CDR3 nucleotides read TGTGCCAGTAGTGACAGGATGGGCAATCAGCCCCAGCATTTT. It translates to CASSDRMGNQPQHF. This chain uses TRBV19 with TRBJ1-5; D is perhaps TRBD1 (6 bases). CDR1 and CDR2 from the germline V gene are LNHDA and SQIVND (reference sequence). The CDR3 consists of 14 residues. V dropped 5 bases and J dropped 2 bases, with 10 bases sitting between them.

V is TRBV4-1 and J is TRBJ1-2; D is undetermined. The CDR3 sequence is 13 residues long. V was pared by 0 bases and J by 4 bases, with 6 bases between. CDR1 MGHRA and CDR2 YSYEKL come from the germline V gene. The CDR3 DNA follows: TGCGCCAGCAGCCAAGATCTAGCCTATGGCTACACCTTC. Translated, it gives CASSQDLAYGYTF.

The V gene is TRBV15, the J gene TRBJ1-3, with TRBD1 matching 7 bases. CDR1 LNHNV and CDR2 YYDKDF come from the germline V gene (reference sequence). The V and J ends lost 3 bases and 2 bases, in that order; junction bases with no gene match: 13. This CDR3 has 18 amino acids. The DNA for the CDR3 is TGTGCCACCAGCAGGGAGCCTCAGGGAGGGGGCCCTGGAAACACCATATATTTT. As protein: CATSREPQGGGPGNTIYF.

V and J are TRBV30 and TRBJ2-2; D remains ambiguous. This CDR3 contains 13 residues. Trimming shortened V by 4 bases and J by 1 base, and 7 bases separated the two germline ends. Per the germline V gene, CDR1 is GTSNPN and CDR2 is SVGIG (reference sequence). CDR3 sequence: CAWNIMNTGELFF. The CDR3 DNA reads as TGTGCCTGGAATATCATGAACACCGGGGAGCTGTTTTTT.

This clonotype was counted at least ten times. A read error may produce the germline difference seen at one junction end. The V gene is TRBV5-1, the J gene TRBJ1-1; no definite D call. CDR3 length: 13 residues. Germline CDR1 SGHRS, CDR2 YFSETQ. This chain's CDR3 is CASSLAGNTEAFF. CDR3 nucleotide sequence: TGTGCCAGCAGCTTAGCTGGGAACACTGAAGCTTTCTTT.

CDR3 bases: TGTGCCAGCAGTTACGGGGGGGCGCGGGCTTTCTTT. This gives the protein CASSYGGARAFF. This sequence joins TRBV6-2 or TRBV6-3 and TRBJ1-1; D possibly corresponds to TRBD1 (6 bases). Trimming removed 2 bases at V and 11 bases at J, with 12 bases between. CDR1 and CDR2 from the germline V gene are MNHEY and SVGEGT. The length of the CDR3 is 12 residues.

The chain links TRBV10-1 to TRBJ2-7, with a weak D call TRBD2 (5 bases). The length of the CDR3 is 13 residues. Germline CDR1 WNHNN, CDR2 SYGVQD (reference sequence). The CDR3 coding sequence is TGCTCGCTAACGGGGATCTTGAACTACGAGCAGTACTTC. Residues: CSLTGILNYEQYF.

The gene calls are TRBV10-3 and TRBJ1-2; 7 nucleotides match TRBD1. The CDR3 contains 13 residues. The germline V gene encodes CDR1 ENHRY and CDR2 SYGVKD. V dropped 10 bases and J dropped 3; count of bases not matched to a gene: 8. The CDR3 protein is CATRTDRDYGYTF. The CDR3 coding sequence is TGTGCCACCCGGACTGACAGGGACTATGGCTACACCTTC.

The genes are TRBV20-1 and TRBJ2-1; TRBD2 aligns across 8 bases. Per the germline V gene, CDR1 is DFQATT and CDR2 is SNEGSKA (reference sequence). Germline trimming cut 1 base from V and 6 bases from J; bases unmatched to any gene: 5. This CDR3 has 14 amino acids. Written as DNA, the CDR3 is TGCAGTGCTAGAGTTGCGGGAGGACTCAATGAGCAGTTCTTC. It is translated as CSARVAGGLNEQFF.

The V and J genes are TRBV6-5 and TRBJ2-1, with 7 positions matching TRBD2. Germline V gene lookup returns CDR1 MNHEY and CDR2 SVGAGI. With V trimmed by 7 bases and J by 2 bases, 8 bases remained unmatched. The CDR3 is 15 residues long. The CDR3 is CASNLLALTYNEQFF. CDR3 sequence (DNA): TGTGCCAGCAACTTACTAGCGCTAACCTACAATGAGCAGTTCTTC.

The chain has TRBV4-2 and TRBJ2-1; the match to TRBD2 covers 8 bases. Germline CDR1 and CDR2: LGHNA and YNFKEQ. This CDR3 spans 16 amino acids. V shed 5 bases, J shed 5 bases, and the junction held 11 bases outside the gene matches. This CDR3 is CASSSYAGGANNEQFF. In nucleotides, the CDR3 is TGTGCCAGCAGCTCATATGCGGGGGGCGCAAACAATGAGCAGTTCTTC.

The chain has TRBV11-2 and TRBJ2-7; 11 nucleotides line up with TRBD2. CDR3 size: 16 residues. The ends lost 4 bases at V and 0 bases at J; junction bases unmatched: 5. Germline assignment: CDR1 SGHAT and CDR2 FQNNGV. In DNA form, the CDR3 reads TGTGCCAGCAGCTCCGGGACTAGCGGTTTCTCCTACGAGCAGTACTTC. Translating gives CASSSGTSGFSYEQYF.